This TCR beta chain was observed in a study of OX40 agonist ivuxolimab in advanced cancers. As for the study in general: Males comprised 82.7% of the group, whose mean age was roughly 60 years (range about 23 to 80). The study reported partial responses in three patients: one hepatocellular carcinoma, two cutaneous melanoma. Study results and caveats: Both blood CD4+ and CD8+ T cells showed clonal growth by week 6 at 0.1 to 3.0 mg/kg.

The assay was immunoSEQ multiplex PCR, and TCRdb's table has in-frame clones only and misses some. There are roughly 90,000 clones in the sample; approximately 88% occur only once, and roughly 1.5% lies in the top ten. For this clone: Antigen: not known.

The receptor was isolated from an adult with an advanced solid tumor such as melanoma, head and neck, liver or kidney cancer. Material: CD4+ or CD8+ T cells sorted from blood, obtained in a trial of the OX40 agonist ivuxolimab.

The CDR3 region has the DNA TGTGCCAGCAGTCAGACTAGCGGGAGGAGTCCAGATACGCAGTATTTT. This codes for CASSQTSGRSPDTQYF. The chain is built from TRBV28 and TRBJ2-3; 13 bases line up with TRBD2. Per germline, CDR1 MDHEN and CDR2 SYDVKM. The CDR3 extends over 16 amino acids. V shed 5 bases, J shed 4 bases, and the junction held 6 bases outside the gene matches.